This T cell receptor beta chain was obtained from a study of blood T cells in healthy people across ages. Study-level points and caveats: Among long-lived donors, naive CD4+ cells were more numerous and diversity higher than in aged donors. Per million T cells, TCR beta diversity dropped roughly linearly as age increased. Expanded clonotype changes were possibly confounded by unknown donor CMV status.

This clonotype was picked up a small number of times. Its matching antigen is unknown. Sample-barcoded 5' priming and a J-beta primer mix drove a second PCR of roughly 7 to 11 cycles. Each cDNA molecule received a tag from a template-switch adaptor that had 12 random nucleotides. Each CDR3 protein is one row after TCRdb ran MiXCR on the 5' RACE reads. The data contain some 920,000 distinct CDR3 sequences, roughly 47% of them seen just once; the ten biggest clones take up roughly 23%. V was pared by 5 bases and J by 4 bases, with 18 bases between. CDR1 and CDR2 (germline): MNHEY, SMNVEV (reference sequence). There are 15 residues in the CDR3.

The clonotype comes from a woman aged 60-75 years in good health. The chain has TRBV27 and TRBJ2-7, with D perhaps TRBD1 (6 bases). Sequencing was done on a sample of blood. The CDR3 loop reads CASSPSRGYSYEQYF. The CDR3 DNA sequence: TGTGCCAGCAGTCCCTCCAGGGGTTATTCATACGAGCAGTACTTC.